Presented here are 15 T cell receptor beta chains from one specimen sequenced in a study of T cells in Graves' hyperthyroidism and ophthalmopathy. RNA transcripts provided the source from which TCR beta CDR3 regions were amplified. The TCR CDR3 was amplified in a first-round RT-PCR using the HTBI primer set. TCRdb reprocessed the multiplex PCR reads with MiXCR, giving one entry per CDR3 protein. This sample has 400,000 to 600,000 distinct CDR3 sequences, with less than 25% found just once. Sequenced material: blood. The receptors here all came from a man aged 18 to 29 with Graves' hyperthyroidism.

The CDR3 reads CASSMLMGITGELFF. The CDR3 DNA sequence: TGTGCCAGTAGTATGTTGATGGGGATCACCGGGGAGCTGTTTTTT. V gene TRBV19 combines with J gene TRBJ2-2; D not resolved. Trimming shortened V by 3 bases and J by 4 bases, and 12 bases separated the two germline ends. The germline V gene encodes CDR1 LNHDA and CDR2 SQIVND (reference sequence). This CDR3 is 15 amino acids long.

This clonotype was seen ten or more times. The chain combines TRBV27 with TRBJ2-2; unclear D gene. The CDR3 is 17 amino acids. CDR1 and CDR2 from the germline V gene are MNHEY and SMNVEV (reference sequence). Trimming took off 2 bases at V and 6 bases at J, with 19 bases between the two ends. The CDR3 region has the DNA TGTGCCAGCAGTTTAAAGTTTAGAACATTTTGGGCCGGGGAGCTGTTTTTT. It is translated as CASSLKFRTFWAGELFF.

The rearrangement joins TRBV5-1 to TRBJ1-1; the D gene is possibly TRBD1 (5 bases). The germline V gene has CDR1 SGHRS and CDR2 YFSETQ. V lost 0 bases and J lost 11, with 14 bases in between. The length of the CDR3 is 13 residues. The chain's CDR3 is CASSLGGLSQAFF. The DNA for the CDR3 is TGCGCCAGCAGCTTGGGGGGACTCTCCCAGGCTTTCTTT.

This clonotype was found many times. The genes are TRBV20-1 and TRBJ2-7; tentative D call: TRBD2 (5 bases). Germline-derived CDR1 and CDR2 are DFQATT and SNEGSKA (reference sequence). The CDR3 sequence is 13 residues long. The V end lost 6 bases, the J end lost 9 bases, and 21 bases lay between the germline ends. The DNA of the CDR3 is TGCAGTGCGCGAGGACTCGACCCGTTGCGGCAGTACTTC. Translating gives CSARGLDPLRQYF.

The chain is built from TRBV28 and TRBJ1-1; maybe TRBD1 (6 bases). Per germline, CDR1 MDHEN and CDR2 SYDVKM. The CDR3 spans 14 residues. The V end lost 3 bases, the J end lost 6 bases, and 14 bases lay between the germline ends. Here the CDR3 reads CASSFPGQFAEAFF. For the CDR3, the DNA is TGTGCCAGCAGTTTTCCAGGACAGTTCGCTGAAGCTTTCTTT.

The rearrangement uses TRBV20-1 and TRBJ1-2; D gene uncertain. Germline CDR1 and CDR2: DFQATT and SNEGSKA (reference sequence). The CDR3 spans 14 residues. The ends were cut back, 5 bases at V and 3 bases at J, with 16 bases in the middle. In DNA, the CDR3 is TGCAGTGCTCCCGACCCCAACAGCGACTATGGCTACACCTTC. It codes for CSAPDPNSDYGYTF.

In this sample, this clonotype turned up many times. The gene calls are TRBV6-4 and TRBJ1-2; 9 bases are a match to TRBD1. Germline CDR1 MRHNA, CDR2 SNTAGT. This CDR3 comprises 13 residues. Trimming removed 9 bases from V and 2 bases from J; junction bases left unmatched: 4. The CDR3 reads CARGQGKNYGYTF. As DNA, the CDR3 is TGTGCCAGGGGACAGGGTAAAAACTATGGCTACACCTTC.

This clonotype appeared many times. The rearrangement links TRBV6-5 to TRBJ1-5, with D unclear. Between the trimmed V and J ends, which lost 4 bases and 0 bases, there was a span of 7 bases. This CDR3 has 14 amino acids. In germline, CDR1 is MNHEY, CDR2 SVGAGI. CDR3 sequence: CASSFSFSNQPQHF. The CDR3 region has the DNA TGTGCCAGCAGTTTCAGTTTTAGCAATCAGCCCCAGCATTTT.

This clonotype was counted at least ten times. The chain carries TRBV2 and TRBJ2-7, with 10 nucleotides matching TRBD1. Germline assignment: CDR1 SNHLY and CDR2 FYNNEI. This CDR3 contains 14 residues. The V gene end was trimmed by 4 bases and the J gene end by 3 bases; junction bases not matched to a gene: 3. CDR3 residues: CASSGGQGFYEQYF. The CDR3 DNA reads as TGTGCCAGCAGTGGGGGACAGGGGTTCTACGAGCAGTACTTC.

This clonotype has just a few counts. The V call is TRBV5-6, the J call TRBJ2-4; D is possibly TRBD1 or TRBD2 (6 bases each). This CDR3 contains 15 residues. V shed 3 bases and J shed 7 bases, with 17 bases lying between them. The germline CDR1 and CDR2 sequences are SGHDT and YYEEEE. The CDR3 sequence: CASSSFRGRGNIQYF. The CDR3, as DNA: TGTGCCAGCAGCTCCTTCCGGGGGCGCGGGAACATTCAGTACTTC. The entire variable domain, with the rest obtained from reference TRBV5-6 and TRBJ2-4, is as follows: DAGVTQSPTHLIKTRGQQVTLRCSPKSGHDTVSWYQQALGQGPQFIFQYYEEEERQRGNFPDRFSGHQFPNYSSELNVNALLLGDSALYLCASSSFRGRGNIQYFGAGTRLSVL.

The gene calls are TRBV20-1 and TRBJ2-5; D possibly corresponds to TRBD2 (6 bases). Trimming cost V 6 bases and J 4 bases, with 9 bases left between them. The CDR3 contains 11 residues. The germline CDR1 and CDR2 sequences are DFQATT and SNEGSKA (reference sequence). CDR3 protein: CSARRVETQYF. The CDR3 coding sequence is TGCAGTGCCCGGAGGGTAGAGACCCAGTACTTC.

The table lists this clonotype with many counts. The CDR3 sequence: CAWSRQSYGYTF. In nucleotides, the CDR3 is TGTGCCTGGAGTCGACAGAGCTATGGCTACACCTTC. The chain is built from TRBV30 and TRBJ1-2; weak D call: TRBD1 (5 bases). Trimming took off 2 bases at V and 4 bases at J, with 8 bases between the two ends. Per germline, CDR1 GTSNPN and CDR2 SVGIG (reference sequence). This CDR3 is built from 12 residues.

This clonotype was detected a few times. The CDR3 is CASSSKWLAISGVETQYF. CDR3 coding DNA: TGTGCCAGCAGCTCTAAATGGTTGGCCATTTCCGGCGTAGAGACCCAGTACTTC. The rearrangement uses TRBV7-8 and TRBJ2-5; no firm D call. The germline gives CDR1 SGHVS, CDR2 FQNEAQ. Trimming cost V 4 bases and J 4 bases, with 25 bases left between them. This CDR3 comprises 18 residues.

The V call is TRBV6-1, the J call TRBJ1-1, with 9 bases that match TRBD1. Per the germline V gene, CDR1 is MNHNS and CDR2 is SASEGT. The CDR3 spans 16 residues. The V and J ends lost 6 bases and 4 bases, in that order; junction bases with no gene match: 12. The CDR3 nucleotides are TGTGCCAGCAGAAAGGGACAGGGTTTTTCGGGCACTGAAGCTTTCTTT. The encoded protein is CASRKGQGFSGTEAFF.

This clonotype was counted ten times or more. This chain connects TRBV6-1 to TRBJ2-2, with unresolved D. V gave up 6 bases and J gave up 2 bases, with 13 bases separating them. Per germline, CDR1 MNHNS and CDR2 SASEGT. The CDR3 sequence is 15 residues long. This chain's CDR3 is CASRSGTANTGELFF. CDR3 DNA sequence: TGTGCCAGCAGGTCGGGCACAGCTAACACCGGGGAGCTGTTTTTT.